The rows below give T cell receptor beta chains drawn from one sample of a study of CD8 T cells in ankylosing spondylitis. MiXCR, run by TCRdb on the 5' RACE reads, gives a single entry per CDR3 protein. The sample holds about 840,000 distinct CDR3 sequences, 12% seen once. The sequenced sample consisted of blood, either unsorted or a sorted T cell fraction (not recorded which). The receptors here all came from a male donor with ankylosing spondylitis. Each CDR3 is given with its conserved first and last residue. D genes are given only for firm matches. Size is stated for part of the rows, as once, few or many counts, or as a class when the clone is expanded.

CDR3nt: TGCGCCAGCACCATCGGGGGGGCGCTGTCAGATACGCAGTATTTT
CDR3aa: CASTIGGALSDTQYF
j_gene: TRBJ2-3
abundance: few
v_gene: TRBV5-1
len: 15
d_gene: TRBD2

CDR3nt: TGCAGTGCTAGAGACTCTAGCGGGAGAAATGAGCAGTTCTTC
CDR3aa: CSARDSSGRNEQFF
j_gene: TRBJ2-1
abundance: many
v_gene: TRBV20-1
len: 14
d_gene: TRBD2

CDR3nt: TGTGCCAGCAGCCAAGAGGATGGCACCGGGGAGCTGTTTTTT
CDR3aa: CASSQEDGTGELFF
j_gene: TRBJ2-2
abundance: few
v_gene: TRBV4-2
len: 14
d_gene: -

CDR3nt: TGCGCCAGCAGCGCGGGATCGGAGACCCAGTACTTC
CDR3aa: CASSAGSETQYF
j_gene: TRBJ2-5
abundance: few
v_gene: TRBV5-1
len: 12
d_gene: -

CDR3nt: TGTGCCAGCAGCGTAGGCCCCGGGACTAGCCACAATGAGCAGTTCTTC
CDR3aa: CASSVGPGTSHNEQFF
j_gene: TRBJ2-1
abundance: many
v_gene: TRBV7-9
len: 16
d_gene: TRBD2

CDR3nt: TGCAGTGCCGACTTGACGGCAGGGTATGGGAAGACCCAGTACTTC
CDR3aa: CSADLTAGYGKTQYF
j_gene: TRBJ2-5
abundance: -
v_gene: TRBV20-1
len: 15
d_gene: -

CDR3nt: TGCAGCGTTGAAGACTTTGCGGGCAGAGATACGCAGTATTTT
CDR3aa: CSVEDFAGRDTQYF
j_gene: TRBJ2-3
abundance: few
v_gene: TRBV29-1
len: 14
d_gene: -

CDR3nt: TGTGCCAGCAGCTTAGAACTGATACCTACGAACACTGAAGCTTTCTTT
CDR3aa: CASSLELIPTNTEAFF
j_gene: TRBJ1-1
abundance: few
v_gene: TRBV7-2
len: 16
d_gene: -

CDR3nt: TGCGCCAGCAGCCCACATAGGACAGGGGGGACCTACGAGCAGTACTTC
CDR3aa: CASSPHRTGGTYEQYF
j_gene: TRBJ2-7
abundance: -
v_gene: TRBV5-1
len: 16
d_gene: TRBD1

CDR3nt: TGCAGCGCTGCCACCGGGACTAGCGCCTACGAGCAGTACTTC
CDR3aa: CSAATGTSAYEQYF
j_gene: TRBJ2-7
abundance: -
v_gene: TRBV29-1
len: 14
d_gene: TRBD2

CDR3nt: TGCGCCAGCAGCCGATACGCACCTTTGACAGGGGGCCTCCGTATTCGGGAGACCCAGTACTTC
CDR3aa: CASSRYAPLTGGLRIRETQYF
j_gene: TRBJ2-5
abundance: few
v_gene: TRBV4-1
len: 21
d_gene: TRBD1

CDR3nt: TGTGCCAGCAGCTCGGACAGGGGGCTAGCCGGTTACAATGAGCAGTTCTTC
CDR3aa: CASSSDRGLAGYNEQFF
j_gene: TRBJ2-1
abundance: few
v_gene: TRBV11-2
len: 17
d_gene: TRBD1

CDR3nt: TGCGCCAGCAGCCCAACCGCGGCCCGGGCCTACGAGCAGTACTTC
CDR3aa: CASSPTAARAYEQYF
j_gene: TRBJ2-7
abundance: few
v_gene: TRBV5-1
len: 15
d_gene: -

CDR3nt: TGCAGTGCTCCTTATACCTCCCAGGGAGTCGGCAATCAGCCCCAGCATTTT
CDR3aa: CSAPYTSQGVGNQPQHF
j_gene: TRBJ1-5
abundance: few
v_gene: TRBV20-1
len: 17
d_gene: -

CDR3nt: TGCGCCAGCAGCCACTTGCCAGCTAGCGGGGCCAATGAGCAGTTCTTC
CDR3aa: CASSHLPASGANEQFF
j_gene: TRBJ2-1
abundance: few
v_gene: TRBV4-3
len: 16
d_gene: TRBD2

CDR3nt: TGCGCCAGCAGCCAAGACCGGACAGGGGGCGCAAATGGCTACACCTTC
CDR3aa: CASSQDRTGGANGYTF
j_gene: TRBJ1-2
abundance: many
v_gene: TRBV4-3
len: 16
d_gene: TRBD1

CDR3nt: TGTGCCAGCAGCCCGAAACCGGGGATTTCTAATGAAAAACTGTTTTTT
CDR3aa: CASSPKPGISNEKLFF
j_gene: TRBJ1-4
abundance: -
v_gene: TRBV4-2
len: 16
d_gene: -

CDR3nt: TGTGCCAGCAGCTTTCTTACAGGGTACCACGAGCAGTACTTC
CDR3aa: CASSFLTGYHEQYF
j_gene: TRBJ2-7
abundance: few
v_gene: TRBV7-9
len: 14
d_gene: -

CDR3nt: TGTGCCAGCAGACAGGGAATAGCCAAAAACATTCAGTACTTC
CDR3aa: CASRQGIAKNIQYF
j_gene: TRBJ2-4
abundance: few
v_gene: TRBV6-1
len: 14
d_gene: -

CDR3nt: TGTGCCATCAGTGAGTCCAGGGGTTTTGAAGCTTTCTTT
CDR3aa: CAISESRGFEAFF
j_gene: TRBJ1-1
abundance: -
v_gene: TRBV10-3
len: 13
d_gene: -

CDR3nt: TGCGCCAGCTCAAAGGTGGAGGCTGAAGCTTTCTTT
CDR3aa: CASSKVEAEAFF
j_gene: TRBJ1-1
abundance: -
v_gene: TRBV5-1
len: 12
d_gene: -

CDR3nt: TGCGCCAGCAGCTTGGCCCACGGGGGCTACGGTGAGCAGTTCTTC
CDR3aa: CASSLAHGGYGEQFF
j_gene: TRBJ2-1
abundance: few
v_gene: TRBV5-1
len: 15
d_gene: -

CDR3nt: TGTGCCAGCAATAAGGACAGGGGTCAGCAGACCCAGTACTTC
CDR3aa: CASNKDRGQQTQYF
j_gene: TRBJ2-5
abundance: -
v_gene: TRBV7-9
len: 14
d_gene: TRBD1

CDR3nt: TGCAGTGCTGGGCCGGGACAGCCTAACTATGGCTACACCTTC
CDR3aa: CSAGPGQPNYGYTF
j_gene: TRBJ1-2
abundance: -
v_gene: TRBV20-1
len: 14
d_gene: TRBD1

CDR3nt: TGCAGTGCTAGAGCAGACAGCACAGATACGCAGTATTTT
CDR3aa: CSARADSTDTQYF
j_gene: TRBJ2-3
abundance: many
v_gene: TRBV20-1
len: 13
d_gene: -

CDR3nt: TGTGCCAGCAGTACACTAGCGGGAGTCCCTTCGGCGGGGTTCTTC
CDR3aa: CASSTLAGVPSAGFF
j_gene: TRBJ2-1
abundance: -
v_gene: TRBV28
len: 15
d_gene: TRBD2

CDR3nt: TGCAGTGCTAGAGATGAGAGGAGACCATCCTACAATGAGCAGTTCTTC
CDR3aa: CSARDERRPSYNEQFF
j_gene: TRBJ2-1
abundance: -
v_gene: TRBV20-1
len: 16
d_gene: -

CDR3nt: TGTGCCAGCAGCTGGGGAGGGCCTGAAGAGACCCAGTACTTC
CDR3aa: CASSWGGPEETQYF
j_gene: TRBJ2-5
abundance: -
v_gene: TRBV7-2
len: 14
d_gene: TRBD2

CDR3nt: TGCGCCAGCAGCCGCGATCTCCACGGGGTAGCCAAAAACATTCAGTACTTC
CDR3aa: CASSRDLHGVAKNIQYF
j_gene: TRBJ2-4
abundance: -
v_gene: TRBV4-1
len: 17
d_gene: -

CDR3nt: TGCAGTGCTAGAGATCGATACAGTTTTTACTATGGCTACACCTTC
CDR3aa: CSARDRYSFYYGYTF
j_gene: TRBJ1-2
abundance: -
v_gene: TRBV20-1
len: 15
d_gene: -

CDR3nt: TGTGCCAGCAGCCCCGAGCTAGCCCCCTACAATGAGCAGTTCTTC
CDR3aa: CASSPELAPYNEQFF
j_gene: TRBJ2-1
abundance: few
v_gene: TRBV5-5
len: 15
d_gene: -

CDR3nt: TGCGCCAGCAGCCAAGGGTCGAGGGGGGCTTTCAAAAACATTCAGTACTTC
CDR3aa: CASSQGSRGAFKNIQYF
j_gene: TRBJ2-4
abundance: many
v_gene: TRBV4-3
len: 17
d_gene: -

CDR3nt: TGTGCCACCAGTGATTCAGCGACCGGGGAGCTGTTTTTT
CDR3aa: CATSDSATGELFF
j_gene: TRBJ2-2
abundance: few
v_gene: TRBV24-1
len: 13
d_gene: -

CDR3nt: TGCAGTGCTAGAGCGCTTTCGGGCTACACCTTC
CDR3aa: CSARALSGYTF
j_gene: TRBJ1-2
abundance: -
v_gene: TRBV20-1
len: 11
d_gene: -

CDR3nt: TGCGCCAGCAGCCAAGTCGCACGACTAGCGGGCTCCTACGAGCAGTACTTC
CDR3aa: CASSQVARLAGSYEQYF
j_gene: TRBJ2-7
abundance: many
v_gene: TRBV4-3
len: 17
d_gene: TRBD2

CDR3nt: TGCAGTGCTAGATTCCGGACAGGCCACTATGGCTACACCTTC
CDR3aa: CSARFRTGHYGYTF
j_gene: TRBJ1-2
abundance: many
v_gene: TRBV20-1
len: 14
d_gene: TRBD1

CDR3nt: TGCAGTGCTCGACGAACAGGGGTCCAGTGGTCCACTGAAGCTTTCTTT
CDR3aa: CSARRTGVQWSTEAFF
j_gene: TRBJ1-1
abundance: few
v_gene: TRBV20-1
len: 16
d_gene: TRBD1

CDR3nt: TGTGCCAGCAGTACAGGAAGGGTTTCCTATAATTCACCCCTCCACTTT
CDR3aa: CASSTGRVSYNSPLHF
j_gene: TRBJ1-6
abundance: -
v_gene: TRBV12-3/TRBV12-4
len: 16
d_gene: -

CDR3nt: TGTGCCAGCAGTGTCTGGGGGGGAGTTTACAATGAGCAGTTCTTC
CDR3aa: CASSVWGGVYNEQFF
j_gene: TRBJ2-1
abundance: -
v_gene: TRBV6-1
len: 15
d_gene: TRBD2

CDR3nt: TGCAGTGCTGGACGACTGACAGCTACGCAGTATTTT
CDR3aa: CSAGRLTATQYF
j_gene: TRBJ2-3
abundance: many
v_gene: TRBV20-1
len: 12
d_gene: -

CDR3nt: TGTGCCAGCAGCCCGCAGACAGGGAATATCTATGGCTACACCTTC
CDR3aa: CASSPQTGNIYGYTF
j_gene: TRBJ1-2
abundance: -
v_gene: TRBV7-2
len: 15
d_gene: TRBD1

CDR3nt: TGTGCCAGCAGTAAGGGACGGTATAATGAAAAACTGTTTTTT
CDR3aa: CASSKGRYNEKLFF
j_gene: TRBJ1-4
abundance: -
v_gene: TRBV6-1
len: 14
d_gene: -

CDR3nt: TGCAGTGCTAGTAGACAAGCCTCTACTAGGTACTTC
CDR3aa: CSASRQASTRYF
j_gene: TRBJ2-5
abundance: few
v_gene: TRBV20-1
len: 12
d_gene: -

CDR3nt: TGTGCCAGCAGCCCCTTATTTAGTTCGGGGGTGGCTTTCTTT
CDR3aa: CASSPLFSSGVAFF
j_gene: TRBJ1-1
abundance: few
v_gene: TRBV5-6
len: 14
d_gene: -

CDR3nt: TGCAGTGCCAGTACAGGGTCCCCCTCTGGCTACACCTTC
CDR3aa: CSASTGSPSGYTF
j_gene: TRBJ1-2
abundance: few
v_gene: TRBV20-1
len: 13
d_gene: -

CDR3nt: TGTGCCAGCAGTCCGCCGGAGGGCTACAGCCTCCACTTT
CDR3aa: CASSPPEGYSLHF
j_gene: TRBJ1-6
abundance: many
v_gene: TRBV6-1
len: 13
d_gene: -

CDR3nt: TGTGCCAGCAGTAAAGGGACAAGGGTGTACGAGCAGTACTTC
CDR3aa: CASSKGTRVYEQYF
j_gene: TRBJ2-7
abundance: -
v_gene: TRBV27
len: 14
d_gene: -

CDR3nt: TGTGCCAGCAGCTCGCGCGGGGGAGATGCCTACGAGCAGTACTTC
CDR3aa: CASSSRGGDAYEQYF
j_gene: TRBJ2-7
abundance: -
v_gene: TRBV7-2
len: 15
d_gene: TRBD2

CDR3nt: TGTGCCAGCACCACTCAGTGGGGGGTGAACGAGCAGTACTTC
CDR3aa: CASTTQWGVNEQYF
j_gene: TRBJ2-7
abundance: -
v_gene: TRBV6-1
len: 14
d_gene: -

CDR3nt: TGTGCCAGCAGCCTACCAGACGACCTTGAGCAGTTCTTC
CDR3aa: CASSLPDDLEQFF
j_gene: TRBJ2-1
abundance: -
v_gene: TRBV7-9
len: 13
d_gene: -

CDR3nt: TGCAGTGCTACGTTACTAGCGCAAGAGCAGTTCTTC
CDR3aa: CSATLLAQEQFF
j_gene: TRBJ2-1
abundance: few
v_gene: TRBV20-1
len: 12
d_gene: TRBD2

CDR3nt: TGCAGTGCTAGAGTCCCCGGCGAGGCCCAGCATTTT
CDR3aa: CSARVPGEAQHF
j_gene: TRBJ1-5
abundance: -
v_gene: TRBV20-1
len: 12
d_gene: -

CDR3nt: TGCAGTGCTAGCCCCGTTAGCGGGCTGAGCACAGATACGCAGTATTTT
CDR3aa: CSASPVSGLSTDTQYF
j_gene: TRBJ2-3
abundance: few
v_gene: TRBV20-1
len: 16
d_gene: TRBD2